Below are 3 T cell receptor beta chains sequenced from a single sample in a study of OX40 agonist ivuxolimab in advanced cancers. Assay used: immunoSEQ multiplex PCR; TCRdb lists only in-frame clones, some missing. The data contain tens of thousands of clones, roughly 77% of them seen just once; the ten biggest clones take up over 4%. Material: CD4+ or CD8+ T cells sorted from blood, obtained in a trial of the OX40 agonist ivuxolimab. All receptors derive from an adult with an advanced solid tumor such as melanoma, head and neck, liver or kidney cancer.

The chain carries TRBV6-5 and TRBJ2-1, with D unclear. CDR1 and CDR2 from the germline V gene are MNHEY and SVGAGI. The CDR3 has 12 amino acids. V lost 0 bases, J lost 7 bases, and 4 bases lay in between. CDR3 coding DNA: TGTGCCAGCAGTTACTCAGGTAATGAGCAGTTCTTC. Residues: CASSYSGNEQFF.

The chain employs TRBV2 and TRBJ2-4, with TRBD2 matching 11 bases. In germline, CDR1 is SNHLY, CDR2 FYNNEI. The V gene end was trimmed by 7 bases and the J gene end by 5 bases; junction bases not matched to a gene: 7. This CDR3 is 15 amino acids long. This CDR3 reads CASTAQGLAENIQYF. The DNA for the CDR3 is TGTGCCAGCACGGCGCAGGGACTAGCGGAAAACATTCAGTACTTC.

The V and J genes are TRBV7-9 and TRBJ2-3; 13 nucleotides line up with TRBD2. Trimming at V came to 4 bases and at J to 6 bases, leaving 7 bases not matched to a gene. Germline CDR1 reads SEHNR; CDR2 reads FQNEAQ (reference sequence). This CDR3 has 16 amino acids. The CDR3 sequence is CASSSPGLAGLDTQYF. In DNA form, the CDR3 reads TGTGCCAGCAGCTCACCGGGACTAGCGGGATTGGATACGCAGTATTTT.